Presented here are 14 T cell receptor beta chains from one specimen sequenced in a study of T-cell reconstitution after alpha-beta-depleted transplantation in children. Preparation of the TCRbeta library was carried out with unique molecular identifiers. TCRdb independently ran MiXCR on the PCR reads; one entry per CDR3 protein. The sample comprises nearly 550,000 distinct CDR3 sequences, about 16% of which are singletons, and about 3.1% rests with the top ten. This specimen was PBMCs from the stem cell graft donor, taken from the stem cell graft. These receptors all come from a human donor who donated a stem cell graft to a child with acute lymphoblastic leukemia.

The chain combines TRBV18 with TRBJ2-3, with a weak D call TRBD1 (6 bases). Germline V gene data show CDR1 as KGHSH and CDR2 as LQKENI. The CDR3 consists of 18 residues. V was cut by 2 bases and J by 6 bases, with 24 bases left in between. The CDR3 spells CASSPSIMRTAFGDTQYF. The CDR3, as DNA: TGTGCCAGCTCACCAAGCATAATGCGGACAGCCTTCGGGGATACGCAGTATTTT.

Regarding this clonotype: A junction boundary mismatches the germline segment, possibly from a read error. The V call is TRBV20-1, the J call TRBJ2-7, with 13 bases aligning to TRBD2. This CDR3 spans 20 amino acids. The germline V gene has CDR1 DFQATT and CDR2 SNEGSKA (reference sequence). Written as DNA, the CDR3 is TGCTGTGCTAGTGGGGGACTAGCGGGAATATCCCCCAAAACCATCTACGAGCAGTACTTC. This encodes CCASGGLAGISPKTIYEQYF.

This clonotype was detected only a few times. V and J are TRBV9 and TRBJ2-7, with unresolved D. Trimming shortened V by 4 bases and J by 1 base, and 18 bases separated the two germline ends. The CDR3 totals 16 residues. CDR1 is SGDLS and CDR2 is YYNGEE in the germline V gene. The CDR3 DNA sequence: TGTGCCAGCAGCCCCGGCGCCTATCCCAATTCCTACGAGCAGTACTTC. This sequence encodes CASSPGAYPNSYEQYF.

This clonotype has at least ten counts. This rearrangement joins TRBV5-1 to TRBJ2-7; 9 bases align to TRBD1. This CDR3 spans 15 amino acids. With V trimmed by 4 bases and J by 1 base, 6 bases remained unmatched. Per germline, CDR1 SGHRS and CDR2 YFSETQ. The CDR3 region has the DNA TGCGCCAGCAGCCCGGGACAGGGAACGTCCTACGAGCAGTACTTC. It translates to CASSPGQGTSYEQYF.

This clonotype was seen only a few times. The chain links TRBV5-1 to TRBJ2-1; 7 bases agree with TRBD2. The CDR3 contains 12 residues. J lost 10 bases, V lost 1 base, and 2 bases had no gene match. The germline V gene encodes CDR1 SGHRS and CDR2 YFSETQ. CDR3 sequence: CASSLTTSEQFF. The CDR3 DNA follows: TGCGCCAGCAGCTTGACGACTAGCGAGCAGTTCTTC.

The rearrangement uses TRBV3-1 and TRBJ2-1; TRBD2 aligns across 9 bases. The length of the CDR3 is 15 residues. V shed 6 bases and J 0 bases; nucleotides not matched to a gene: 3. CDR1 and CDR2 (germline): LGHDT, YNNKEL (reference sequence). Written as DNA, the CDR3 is TGTGCCAGCAGGATAGCGGGAGCCTCCTACAATGAGCAGTTCTTC. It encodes CASRIAGASYNEQFF.

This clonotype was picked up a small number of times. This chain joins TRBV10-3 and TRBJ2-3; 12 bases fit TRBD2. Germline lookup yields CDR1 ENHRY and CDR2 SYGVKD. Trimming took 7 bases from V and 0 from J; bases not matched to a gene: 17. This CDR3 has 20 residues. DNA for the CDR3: TGTGCCATCACCCGGGGACTAGCGGGTTCGGTGCCTTCTAGCACAGATACGCAGTATTTT. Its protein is CAITRGLAGSVPSSTDTQYF.

The CDR3 DNA sequence: TGCAGTGCCCCTGAGGGGGCGGCCTACAATGAGCAGTTCTTC. Translating gives CSAPEGAAYNEQFF. This chain connects TRBV20-1 to TRBJ2-1, with TRBD1 matching over 7 bases. Germline loops: CDR1 DFQATT, CDR2 SNEGSKA (reference sequence). J lost 2 bases, V lost 6 bases, and 7 bases had no gene match. CDR3 length: 14 residues.

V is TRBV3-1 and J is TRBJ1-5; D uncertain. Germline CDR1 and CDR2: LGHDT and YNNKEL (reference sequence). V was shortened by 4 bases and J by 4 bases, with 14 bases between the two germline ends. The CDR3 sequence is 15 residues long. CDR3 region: CASSPSEGPNQPQHF. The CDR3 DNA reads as TGTGCCAGCAGCCCTTCCGAAGGACCAAATCAGCCCCAGCATTTT.

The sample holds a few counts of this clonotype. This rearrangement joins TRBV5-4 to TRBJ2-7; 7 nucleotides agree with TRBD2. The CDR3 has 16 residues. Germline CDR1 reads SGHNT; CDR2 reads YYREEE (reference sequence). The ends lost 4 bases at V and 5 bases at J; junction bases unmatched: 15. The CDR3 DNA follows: TGTGCCAGCAGCGAAATAGGCGGGAGATTGGATCACGAGCAGTACTTC. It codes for CASSEIGGRLDHEQYF.

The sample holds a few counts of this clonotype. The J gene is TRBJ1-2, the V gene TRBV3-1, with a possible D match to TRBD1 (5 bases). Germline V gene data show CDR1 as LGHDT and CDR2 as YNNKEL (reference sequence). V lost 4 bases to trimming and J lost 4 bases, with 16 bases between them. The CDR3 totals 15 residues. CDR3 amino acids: CASSRGTADSYGYTF. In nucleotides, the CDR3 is TGTGCCAGCAGCCGCGGGACGGCCGATAGCTATGGCTACACCTTC.

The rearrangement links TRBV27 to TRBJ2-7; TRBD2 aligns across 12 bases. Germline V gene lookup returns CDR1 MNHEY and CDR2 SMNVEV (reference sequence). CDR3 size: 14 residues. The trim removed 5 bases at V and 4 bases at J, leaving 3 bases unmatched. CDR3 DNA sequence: TGTGCCAGCAGTCGACTAGCGGGAGATTACGAGCAGTACTTC. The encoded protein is CASSRLAGDYEQYF.

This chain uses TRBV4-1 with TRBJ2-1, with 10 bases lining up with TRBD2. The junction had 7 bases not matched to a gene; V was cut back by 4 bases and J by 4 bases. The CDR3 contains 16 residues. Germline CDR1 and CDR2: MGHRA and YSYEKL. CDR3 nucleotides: TGCGCCAGCAGCCTCCACCTAGCGGGAGTATACAATGAGCAGTTCTTC. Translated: CASSLHLAGVYNEQFF.

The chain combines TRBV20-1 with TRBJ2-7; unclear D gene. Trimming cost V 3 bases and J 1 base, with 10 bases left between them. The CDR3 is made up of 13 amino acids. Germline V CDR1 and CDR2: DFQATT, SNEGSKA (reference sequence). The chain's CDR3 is CSASTVESYEQYF. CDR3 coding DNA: TGCAGTGCTAGTACGGTTGAGTCCTACGAGCAGTACTTC.